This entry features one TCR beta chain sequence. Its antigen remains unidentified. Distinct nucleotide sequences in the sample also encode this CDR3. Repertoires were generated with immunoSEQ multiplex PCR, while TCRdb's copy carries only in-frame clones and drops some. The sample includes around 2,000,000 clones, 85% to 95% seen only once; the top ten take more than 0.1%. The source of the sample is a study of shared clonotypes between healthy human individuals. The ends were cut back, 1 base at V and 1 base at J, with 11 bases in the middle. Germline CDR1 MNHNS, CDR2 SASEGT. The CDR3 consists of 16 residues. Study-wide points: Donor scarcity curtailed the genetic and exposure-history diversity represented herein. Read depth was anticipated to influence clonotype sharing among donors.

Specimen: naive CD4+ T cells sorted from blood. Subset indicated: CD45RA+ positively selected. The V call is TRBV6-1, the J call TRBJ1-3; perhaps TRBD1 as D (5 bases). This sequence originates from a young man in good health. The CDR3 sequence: CASSEVTGLSGNTIYF. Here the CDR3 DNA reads TGTGCCAGCAGTGAAGTTACAGGACTTTCTGGAAACACCATATATTTT.